These 10 T cell receptor beta chains were all obtained from the same sample, sequenced in a study of PD-1 blockade in classical Hodgkin lymphoma. There was relapse after autologous stem cell transplantation in every patient, and there was variation in brentuximab vedotin exposure. Using immunoSEQ multiplex PCR, the repertoire was profiled, and TCRdb retains in-frame clones only, with some absent. This sample has almost 100,000 clones, with just under 95% found just once. Sample: peripheral blood mononuclear cells (PBMCs), taken at baseline. The origin of the receptors is a human donor with classical Hodgkin lymphoma.

The chain combines TRBV7-9 with TRBJ2-7; weak D call: TRBD1 (5 bases). The CDR3 is made up of 13 amino acids. V dropped 2 bases and J dropped 3 bases, with 8 bases sitting between them. In germline, CDR1 is SEHNR, CDR2 FQNEAQ (reference sequence). CDR3 in amino acids: CASSLRQNYEQYF. In nucleotides, the CDR3 is TGTGCCAGCAGCTTACGACAGAACTACGAGCAGTACTTC.

The V call is TRBV10-2, the J call TRBJ2-3; D not resolved. The CDR3 is 15 residues long. Germline loops: CDR1 WSHSY, CDR2 SAAADI. V lost 3 bases and J 3 bases, leaving 13 bases between the germline ends. Here the CDR3 reads CASSERAKGTDTQYF. In DNA, the CDR3 is TGCGCCAGCAGTGAAAGGGCTAAGGGTACAGATACGCAGTATTTT.

The V and J genes are TRBV6-6 and TRBJ1-5, with D hard to call. The CDR3 spans 11 residues. V was pared by 5 bases and J by 5 bases, with 4 bases between. Per germline, CDR1 MNHNY and CDR2 SVGAGI (reference sequence). CDR3 region: CASSNDQPQHF. CDR3 DNA sequence: TGTGCCAGCAGTAACGATCAGCCCCAGCATTTT.

This clone showed up just once. The rearrangement uses TRBV19 and TRBJ1-1, with TRBD1 identical over 9 bases. V gave up 4 bases and J gave up 0 bases; unmatched junction bases: 9. The CDR3 contains 17 residues. The germline V gene encodes CDR1 LNHDA and CDR2 SQIVND (reference sequence). CDR3 protein: CASSNVQGAAMNTEAFF. In DNA form, the CDR3 reads TGTGCCAGTAGTAATGTACAGGGGGCGGCCATGAACACTGAAGCTTTCTTT.

The chain links TRBV28 to TRBJ1-5, with unresolved D. Deletions cut 3 bases from V and 1 base from J, with 10 bases between. Germline values: CDR1 MDHEN, CDR2 SYDVKM. The CDR3 has 15 amino acids. The CDR3 region is CASSLEALSNQPQHF. CDR3 nucleotide sequence: TGTGCCAGCAGTTTGGAGGCTTTAAGCAATCAGCCCCAGCATTTT.

CDR3 loop: CASSLSPTGFGETQYF. DNA for the CDR3: TGTGCCAGCAGTTTATCGCCGACAGGGTTTGGAGAGACCCAGTACTTC. The chain joins TRBV28 to TRBJ2-5; 7 positions agree with TRBD1. J gave up 4 bases and V 1 base, and 9 bases lay outside the gene matches. The CDR3 is 16 amino acids. Germline values: CDR1 MDHEN, CDR2 SYDVKM.

The chain couples TRBV28 to TRBJ1-5; D might be TRBD1 (6 bases). In germline, CDR1 is MDHEN, CDR2 SYDVKM. This CDR3 is built from 14 residues. Trimming took off 6 bases at V and 6 bases at J, with 15 bases between the two ends. CDR3 nucleotides: TGTGCCAGCAGCCTTATACAGGGAATTCAGCCCCAGCATTTT. As protein: CASSLIQGIQPQHF.

The genes are TRBV10-1 and TRBJ2-2; no definite D call. V lost 5 bases to trimming and J lost 6 bases, with 13 bases between them. The CDR3 is 14 amino acids. Germline-derived CDR1 and CDR2 are WNHNN and SYGVQD (reference sequence). The CDR3 DNA reads TGCGCCAGCAGTCCCACCCTCTTAGCCGGGGAGCTGTTTTTT. Translating it yields CASSPTLLAGELFF.

The rearrangement uses TRBV16 and TRBJ2-7, with a possible D match to TRBD1 (5 bases). CDR1 and CDR2 from the germline V gene are KGHSY and FQNENV. V shed 2 bases and J shed 0 bases, with 11 bases lying between them. The CDR3 is made up of 15 amino acids. This CDR3 is CASSQATASSYEQYF. The CDR3 DNA follows: TGTGCCAGCAGCCAAGCGACAGCTAGCTCCTACGAGCAGTACTTC.

The chain is built from TRBV28 and TRBJ1-3; tentative D call: TRBD1 (5 bases). The length of the CDR3 is 15 residues. Between the trimmed V and J ends, which lost 6 bases and 0 bases, there was a span of 12 bases. Germline CDR1 MDHEN, CDR2 SYDVKM. CDR3 in amino acids: CASRSRALSGNTIYF. The CDR3 DNA reads TGTGCCAGCAGATCCAGGGCCCTCTCTGGAAACACCATATATTTT.